These T cell receptor beta chains were read from a single sample in a study of regulatory T cells in long-lasting Graves disease. MiXCR, run by TCRdb on the multiplex PCR reads, gives a single entry per CDR3 protein. The sample carries just over 600,000 distinct CDR3 sequences, 16% recorded once. Separately, the same data were catalogued under a study of T cells in Graves' hyperthyroidism and ophthalmopathy.

The specimen was peripheral blood mononuclear cells (PBMCs), collected at new diagnosis, from a patient treated with antithyroid drugs. The receptors originated from a woman aged 25 to 39 with Graves disease. Both conserved end residues are part of each CDR3. The D gene is left open where the match is weak. Not all rows give a size; the values are once, few, many and, for expanded clones, a class.

>TRBV20-1|TRBJ2-1|many|-
TGCAGTGCTAGAGTCCTACCTGGCTTGTTTAGCGTTAATGAGCAGTTCTTC
CSARVLPGLFSVNEQFF
>TRBV15|TRBJ1-5|many|-
TGTGCCACCAGCAGAGATTTAGAGGGCCAGCCCCAGCATTTT
CATSRDLEGQPQHF
>TRBV5-1|TRBJ2-3|few|TRBD2
TGCGCCAGTACCACCTCACTAGCGGGAGGTCCAGATACGCAGTATTTT
CASTTSLAGGPDTQYF
>TRBV12-3/TRBV12-4|TRBJ1-2|many|-
TGTGCCAGCAGCCCCACAAACTATGGCTACACCTTC
CASSPTNYGYTF
>TRBV9|TRBJ1-4|-|-
TGTGCCAGCAGCTACCGGGACGGAAATGAAAAACTGTTTTTT
CASSYRDGNEKLFF
>TRBV28|TRBJ2-7|many|TRBD2
TGTGCCAGCAGTTTAACCAGCGGGAGTGTCGAGCAGTACTTC
CASSLTSGSVEQYF
>TRBV4-2|TRBJ2-1|once|TRBD2
TGTGCCAGCAGCCAAGACCCCAGCGGGAGTTTTAATGAGCAGTTCTTC
CASSQDPSGSFNEQFF
>TRBV20-1|TRBJ1-1|many|-
TGCAGTGCTCGCCTGGACTTTTTTGGGACTGAAGCTTTCTTT
CSARLDFFGTEAFF
>TRBV19|TRBJ2-2|few|-
TGTGCCAGTAGTGTGTACCCTCCGAGCACCGGGGAGCTGTTTTTT
CASSVYPPSTGELFF
>TRBV29-1|TRBJ2-5|many|-
TGCAGCGCCGCGGCAGAGACCCAGTACTTC
CSAAAETQYF
>TRBV7-9|TRBJ2-1|few|-
TGTGCCAGCAGCCCGTCAGGAACATTGGGGGAGCAGTTCTTC
CASSPSGTLGEQFF
>TRBV20-1|TRBJ1-2|-|-
TGCAGTGCCAGGTTGGTCGGGGGAGCCGGACCGAGCTCCGGCTACACCTTC
CSARLVGGAGPSSGYTF
>TRBV4-1|TRBJ1-5|-|-
TGCGCCAGCAGCCAACAAGGCGACAAGTATAATCAGCCCCAGCATTTT
CASSQQGDKYNQPQHF
>TRBV20-1|TRBJ1-5|many|-
TGCAGTGCTAGAGACCCCTTCAAGCCCCAGCATTTT
CSARDPFKPQHF
>TRBV19|TRBJ2-3|-|-
TGTGCCAGTAAATCAGCTGTAAATACGCAGTATTTT
CASKSAVNTQYF
>TRBV7-9|TRBJ1-4|-|-
TGTGCCAGCAGCCAATCCAAACTGTTTTTT
CASSQSKLFF
>TRBV20-1|TRBJ1-1|many|-
TGCAGTGCCCGGAAGTGGAGCGTGGACACTGAAGCTTTCTTT
CSARKWSVDTEAFF
>TRBV28|TRBJ2-5|many|-
TGTGCCAGCAGTTTATTTTATATGGTAGGCGAGACCCAGTACTTC
CASSLFYMVGETQYF
>TRBV6-1|TRBJ2-2|few|TRBD2
TGTGCCAGCAGGCGAATAGCGGGAGGGCCCGGGGAGCTGTTTTTT
CASRRIAGGPGELFF
>TRBV20-1|TRBJ1-6|many|TRBD1
TGCAGTGCTAGGGGTACAGGGGGCTTGAATTCACCCCTCCACTTT
CSARGTGGLNSPLHF
>TRBV28|TRBJ2-2|many|-
TGTGCCAGCAGTTTTTCGAACACCGGGGAGCTGTTTTTT
CASSFSNTGELFF
>TRBV5-5|TRBJ1-1|-|TRBD1
TGTGCCAGCAGCTCGGGACAGGGGTTGGTCACTGAAGCTTTCTTT
CASSSGQGLVTEAFF
>TRBV28|TRBJ1-5|-|-
TGTGCCAGCAGCGGGGCCCATTCGGGCAATCAGCCCCAGCATTTT
CASSGAHSGNQPQHF